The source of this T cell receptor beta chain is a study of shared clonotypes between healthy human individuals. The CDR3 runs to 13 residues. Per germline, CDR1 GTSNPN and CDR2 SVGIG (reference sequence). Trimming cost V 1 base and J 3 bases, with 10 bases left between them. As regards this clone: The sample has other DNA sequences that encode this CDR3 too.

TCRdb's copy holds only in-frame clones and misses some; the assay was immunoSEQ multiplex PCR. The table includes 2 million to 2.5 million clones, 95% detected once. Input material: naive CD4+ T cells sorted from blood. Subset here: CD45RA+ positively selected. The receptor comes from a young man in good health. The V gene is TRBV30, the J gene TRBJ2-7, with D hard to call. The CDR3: CAWSAGRGYEQYF. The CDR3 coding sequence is TGTGCCTGGAGTGCGGGCAGAGGCTACGAGCAGTACTTC. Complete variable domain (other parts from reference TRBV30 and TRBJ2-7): SQTIHQWPATLVQPVGSPLSLECTVEGTSNPNLYWYRQAAGRGLQLLFYSVGIGQISSEVPQNLSASRPQDRQFILSSKKLLLSDSGFYLCAWSAGRGYEQYFGPGTRLTVT.